The 26 T cell receptor beta chains in this list originate from one sample, sequenced in a study of beta chain features in type 1 diabetes listed by TCRdb under 2018. Points the paper makes about the study in general: A moderate but significant shortening of TCRB CDR3 length was observed in type 1 diabetes patients in all four CD4+ subsets.

Library method: the immunoSEQ multiplex PCR assay. All of the isolated RNA was reverse transcribed with the High Capacity cDNA Reverse Transcription Kit, so expressed TCRB transcripts were sequenced. TCRdb holds this immuneACCESS table with in-frame rearrangements only. Some clones are missing; in checked studies, unresolved V genes explain under half, and the rest has no known cause. This sample is represented by roughly 50,000 clones; about 50% of them were singletons. Of the sample, 2.6% is held by the ten largest clones. These receptors are not linked to any known antigen. Sample: Tregs from blood. The cell subset or site label for this specimen denotes: regulatory CD4+ T cells. The receptors were sampled from a woman aged 40-49 years with type 1 diabetes.

The chain has TRBV9 and TRBJ1-5; 11 bases are a match to TRBD1. Germline V gives CDR1 SGDLS, CDR2 YYNGEE. CDR3 length: 14 amino acids. Losses at the gene ends were 3 bases for V and 7 bases for J; bases not matched to a gene: 3. CDR3 loop: CASSAGTGGQPQHF. CDR3 nucleotides: TGTGCCAGCAGCGCCGGGACAGGGGGACAGCCCCAGCATTTT.

The chain combines TRBV7-3 with TRBJ2-3; 7 nucleotides line up with TRBD2. From germline, CDR1 is SGHTA and CDR2 FQGTGA. This CDR3 has 13 residues. The ends lost 5 bases at V and 6 bases at J; junction bases unmatched: 5. The chain's CDR3 is CASSRRLADTQYF. Here the CDR3 DNA reads TGTGCCAGCAGCCGTAGACTAGCCGATACGCAGTATTTT.

This clone occurred a few times. The chain uses TRBV11-2 and TRBJ1-1, with D uncertain. Germline-derived CDR1 and CDR2 are SGHAT and FQNNGV. V was shortened by 6 bases and J by 3 bases, with 17 bases between the two germline ends. The CDR3 is 15 residues long. The CDR3, as DNA: TGTGCCAGCAGTCCGAGGGTCGGATTTCACACTGAAGCTTTCTTT. It encodes CASSPRVGFHTEAFF.

The chain uses TRBV28 and TRBJ1-6; weak D call: TRBD1 (5 bases). The ends were cut back, 2 bases at V and 12 bases at J, with 17 bases in the middle. This CDR3 spans 15 amino acids. Germline V gene sequence: CDR1 MDHEN, CDR2 SYDVKM. The CDR3 protein is CASSLPLIDSRPLHF. CDR3 coding DNA: TGTGCCAGCAGTTTACCCCTGATAGACAGCAGACCCCTCCACTTT.

Only a few counts were recorded for this clone. Compared with germline, one end of the junction differs, possibly owing to a read error. V and J are TRBV7-7 and TRBJ2-5, with 8 bases fitting TRBD2. Germline loops: CDR1 SSHAT, CDR2 FNYEAQ (reference sequence). This CDR3 is 14 amino acids long. The CDR3 loop is CASSPRAGDETQYF. CDR3 in DNA: TGTGCTAGCAGCCCCCGAGCGGGGGACGAGACCCAGTACTTC. The complete variable domain, with remaining parts taken from reference TRBV7-7 and TRBJ2-5, reads GAGVSQSPRYKVTKRGQDVTLRCDPISSHATLYWYQQALGQGPEFLTYFNYEAQPDKSGLPSDRFSAERPEGSISTLTIQRTEQRDSAMYRCASSPRAGDETQYFGPGTRLLVL.

Comments on this clone: In the same sample, other DNA sequences code for this CDR3. The chain employs TRBV7-2 and TRBJ2-5; the D is unclear. Germline values: CDR1 SGHTA, CDR2 FQGNSA. The CDR3 length is 13 residues. V was trimmed by 1 base and J by 4 bases, leaving 7 bases between them. The CDR3 sequence is CASSLVGGETQYF. CDR3 in DNA: TGTGCCAGCAGCTTAGTTGGCGGAGAGACCCAGTACTTC.

J is TRBJ1-3 and V is TRBV7-9; TRBD1 matches at 7 bases. Germline CDR1 is SEHNR and CDR2 is FQNEAQ (reference sequence). This CDR3 contains 17 residues. After removal of 3 bases from V and 0 bases from J, the junction contained 8 bases not matched to a gene. CDR3 sequence reads: CASSFYRDSYSGNTIYF. CDR3 nucleotide sequence: TGTGCCAGCAGCTTTTACCGGGACAGCTACTCTGGAAACACCATATATTTT.

V gene TRBV7-4 combines with J gene TRBJ1-3, with D tentatively TRBD1 (5 bases). Germline V gene sequence: CDR1 SGHVT, CDR2 SQSDAQ. V lost 5 bases and J 0 bases, leaving 20 bases between the germline ends. The CDR3 runs to 18 residues. The CDR3 DNA reads as TGTGCCAGCAGCCCAATAAACAGGTACCCCACCTCTGGAAACACCATATATTTT. Its protein is CASSPINRYPTSGNTIYF.

The rearrangement uses TRBV5-1 and TRBJ1-1; D call uncertain. Germline-derived CDR1 and CDR2 are SGHRS and YFSETQ. V lost 1 base and J lost 5, with 18 bases in between. The CDR3 runs to 16 residues. The CDR3 nucleotides read TGCGCCAGCAGCTTGAGAGAAGCCACCGGGGAAACTGAAGCTTTCTTT. This translates into CASSLREATGETEAFF.

The chain employs TRBV2 and TRBJ2-5; 10 nucleotides match TRBD2. The J call is doubtful: the DNA matches TRBJ2-7 better. This CDR3 has 14 residues. From germline, CDR1 is SNHLY and CDR2 FYNNEI. The CDR3, as DNA: TGTGCCAGCAGTAGACTAGCGGGTCCCTACGAGCAGTACTTC. It encodes CASSRLAGPYEQYF.

This clone has more than one count but fewer than ten. The rearrangement links TRBV7-9 to TRBJ2-7; 10 bases are shared with TRBD1. The CDR3 consists of 16 residues. Trimming took 6 bases from V and 2 from J; bases not matched to a gene: 10. Germline CDR1 is SEHNR and CDR2 is FQNEAQ (reference sequence). The CDR3: CASRMSGTGATYEQYF. As DNA, the CDR3 is TGTGCCAGCAGGATGAGTGGGACAGGGGCCACCTACGAGCAGTACTTC.

The chain has TRBV15 and TRBJ2-1; 11 bases are a match to TRBD2. The germline gives CDR1 LNHNV, CDR2 YYDKDF (reference sequence). CDR3 length: 15 residues. V gave up 4 bases and J gave up 9 bases; unmatched junction bases: 8. The CDR3 DNA reads as TGTGCCACCAGCAAGACTAGCGGGACGTTTCTTGAGCAGTTCTTC. It specifies CATSKTSGTFLEQFF.

This chain links TRBV29-1 with TRBJ2-5, with D hard to call. The CDR3 consists of 13 residues. Germline V lookup: CDR1 SQVTM, CDR2 ANQGSEA. V was shortened by 3 bases and J by 1 base, with 9 bases between the two germline ends. Here the CDR3 reads CSVDRHPQETQYF. Written as DNA, the CDR3 is TGCAGCGTTGACAGGCACCCCCAAGAGACCCAGTACTTC. The full variable domain, in which reference TRBV29-1 and TRBJ2-5 provide the parts outside the CDR3, is SAVISQKPSRDICQRGTSLTIQCQVDSQVTMMFWYRQQPGQSLTLIATANQGSEATYESGFVIDKFPISRPNLTFSTLTVSNMSPEDSSIYLCSVDRHPQETQYFGPGTRLLVL.

This clone has a handful of counts. This chain uses TRBV11-1 with TRBJ2-7; 10 nucleotides line up with TRBD2. The CDR3 is made up of 14 amino acids. V gave up 3 bases and J gave up 3 bases; unmatched junction bases: 2. Per germline, CDR1 SGHAT and CDR2 FQDESV (reference sequence). CDR3 nucleotide sequence: TGTGCCAGCAGCTTTCTAGCGGGGGACTACGAGCAGTACTTC. Translating it yields CASSFLAGDYEQYF.

The chain recombines TRBV11-2 with TRBJ1-6, with D hard to call. The CDR3 spans 13 residues. V was cut by 5 bases and J by 10 bases, with 12 bases left in between. From germline, CDR1 is SGHAT and CDR2 FQNNGV. The CDR3 here is CASSPGVGSPLHF. The CDR3 DNA sequence: TGTGCCAGCAGCCCCGGGGTAGGGTCACCCCTCCACTTT.

Of note for this clone: An end of the junction does not agree with germline; a read error may underlie this. The rearrangement joins TRBV9 to TRBJ1-6, with D possibly matching TRBD1 (6 bases). The germline V gene encodes CDR1 SGDLS and CDR2 YYNGEE. The CDR3 covers 17 residues. Written as DNA, the CDR3 is TGTGCCAGCAGCCCTAGTCGCAGGGGATGGGGTAATCCACCCCTCCACTTT. The encoded protein is CASSPSRRGWGNPPLHF. The full variable domain, with the rest looked up from reference TRBV9 and TRBJ1-6, is DSGVTQTPKHLITATGQRVTLRCSPRSGDLSVYWYQQSLDQGLQFLIQYYNGEERAKGNILERFSAQQFPDLHSELNLSSLELGDSALYFCASSPSRRGWGNPPLHFGNGTRLTVT.

In nucleotides, the CDR3 is TGTGCCAGCAGCCCCGCCCGGGATACGCAGTATTTT. Translating gives CASSPARDTQYF. The genes are TRBV7-8 and TRBJ2-3, with D uncertain. Germline CDR1 reads SGHVS; CDR2 reads FQNEAQ. The CDR3 has 12 amino acids. Trimming stripped 5 bases from V and 6 bases from J, with 9 bases between.

DNA for the CDR3: TGTGCCAGCAGCCGAAACGGACAGGGGAACTACGAGCAGTACTTC. It translates to CASSRNGQGNYEQYF. The chain employs TRBV7-2 and TRBJ2-5, with TRBD1 matching 9 bases. The J call could be wrong; TRBJ2-7 is a better fit for the DNA end. The CDR3 has 15 residues. CDR1 is SGHTA and CDR2 is FQGNSA in the germline V gene.

The rearrangement links TRBV6-1 to TRBJ1-5, with D possibly TRBD1 on 6 matching bases. This CDR3 is 13 amino acids long. V was pared by 3 bases and J by 7 bases, with 10 bases between. Germline CDR1 is MNHNS and CDR2 is SASEGT. This chain's CDR3 is CASSDGGRQPQHF. CDR3 DNA: TGTGCCAGCAGTGATGGGGGCCGACAGCCCCAGCATTTT.

The V and J genes are TRBV5-1 and TRBJ2-7, with unresolved D. Germline loops: CDR1 SGHRS, CDR2 YFSETQ. V gave up 0 bases and J gave up 2 bases, with 6 bases separating them. There are 13 residues in the CDR3. CDR3 protein: CASSLDSPYEQYF. CDR3 nucleotides: TGCGCCAGCAGCTTGGACAGCCCCTACGAGCAGTACTTC.

CDR3 nucleotides: TGTGCCAGCAGCCCGGATGGGGGCGCCGGTCGAACTGAAGCTTTCTTT. It translates to CASSPDGGAGRTEAFF. The rearrangement joins TRBV7-9 to TRBJ1-1; a weak D match, TRBD1 (6 bases). Germline V lookup: CDR1 SEHNR, CDR2 FQNEAQ (reference sequence). This CDR3 comprises 16 residues. Trimming left V 5 bases short and J 5 bases short, with 21 bases between.

The chain couples TRBV7-2 to TRBJ2-5; D may be TRBD1 (5 bases). V lost 0 bases, J lost 5 bases, and 10 bases lay in between. The germline CDR1 and CDR2 sequences are SGHTA and FQGNSA. CDR3 length: 14 residues. For the CDR3, the DNA is TGTGCCAGCAGCTTAGCCAGGGTCTTGGAGACCCAGTACTTC. It yields the protein CASSLARVLETQYF. The full variable domain, completed using reference TRBV7-2 and TRBJ2-5, is GAGVSQSPSNKVTEKGKDVELRCDPISGHTALYWYRQSLGQGLEFLIYFQGNSAPDKSGLPSDRFSAERTGGSVSTLTIQRTQQEDSAVYLCASSLARVLETQYFGPGTRLLVL.

This clone was seen only a few times. For the CDR3, the DNA is TGTGCCAGCATGCCTTCGCGGGGAACTAACTATGGCTACACCTTC. It encodes CASMPSRGTNYGYTF. This chain joins TRBV7-2 and TRBJ1-2; D not certain. The V end lost 7 bases, the J end lost 0 bases, and 15 bases lay between the germline ends. Germline CDR1 SGHTA, CDR2 FQGNSA. The CDR3 runs 15 residues.

The chain links TRBV7-3 to TRBJ2-3; D is unresolved. The CDR3 spans 14 residues. The V gene's germline CDR1 is SGHTA and CDR2 FQGTGA. Trimming pared 3 bases from V and 2 bases from J, leaving 9 bases between. This CDR3 reads CASSLSLATDTQYF. CDR3 sequence (DNA): TGTGCCAGCAGCTTGTCACTCGCCACAGATACGCAGTATTTT. Full variable domain (rest looked up from reference TRBV7-3 and TRBJ2-3): GAGVSQTPSNKVTEKGKYVELRCDPISGHTALYWYRQSLGQGPEFLIYFQGTGAADDSGLPNDRFFAVRPEGSVSTLKIQRTERGDSAVYLCASSLSLATDTQYFGPGTRLTVL.

The chain combines TRBV5-1 with TRBJ2-1, with 9 bases lining up with TRBD1. CDR3 size: 15 residues. J lost 8 bases, V lost 3 bases, and 9 bases had no gene match. Per germline, CDR1 SGHRS and CDR2 YFSETQ. The CDR3 loop reads CASSSGTGYYHEQFF. CDR3 DNA: TGCGCCAGCAGCTCCGGGACAGGGTATTACCATGAGCAGTTCTTC.

CDR3 sequence: CASSGGTDNSPLHF. Written as DNA, the CDR3 is TGTGCCAGCAGCGGCGGGACAGATAATTCACCCCTCCACTTT. This chain uses TRBV9 with TRBJ1-6; TRBD1 matches 7 bases. CDR1 and CDR2 (germline): SGDLS, YYNGEE. V shed 3 bases, J shed 5 bases, and the junction held 2 bases outside the gene matches. This CDR3 has 14 residues.